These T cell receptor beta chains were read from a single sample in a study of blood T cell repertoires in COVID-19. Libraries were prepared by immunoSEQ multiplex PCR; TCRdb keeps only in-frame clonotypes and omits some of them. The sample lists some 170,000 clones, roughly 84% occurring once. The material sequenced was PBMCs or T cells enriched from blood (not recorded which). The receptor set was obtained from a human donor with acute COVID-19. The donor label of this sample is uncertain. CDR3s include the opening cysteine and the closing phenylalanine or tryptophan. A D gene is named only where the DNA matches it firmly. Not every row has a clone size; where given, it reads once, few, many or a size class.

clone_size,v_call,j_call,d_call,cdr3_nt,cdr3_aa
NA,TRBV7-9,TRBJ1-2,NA,TGTGCCAGCAGCTTATACGGACAAGAGGGCTACACCTTC,CASSLYGQEGYTF
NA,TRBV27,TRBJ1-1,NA,TGTGCCAGCAGTTTTGGCGGGGTAGTTGGCAACACTGAAGCTTTCTTT,CASSFGGVVGNTEAFF
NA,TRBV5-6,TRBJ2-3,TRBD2,TGTGCCAGCAGCCGGGAGGTTCGGGTTCTCGCAGATACGCAGTATTTT,CASSREVRVLADTQYF
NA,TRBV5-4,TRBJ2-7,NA,TGTGCCAGCAGCTTGCCACCTGGACCGGGGACTCCCTACGAGCAGTACTTC,CASSLPPGPGTPYEQYF
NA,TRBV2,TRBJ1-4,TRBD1,TGTGCCAGCATCACGGACAGGGCTAATGAAAAACTGTTTTTT,CASITDRANEKLFF
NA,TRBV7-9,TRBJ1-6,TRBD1,TGTGCCAGCAGCTTAATTCCCCCGGACAGGGGTAATTCACCCCTCCACTTT,CASSLIPPDRGNSPLHF
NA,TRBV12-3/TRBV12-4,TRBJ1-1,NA,TGTGCCACCGTCAGAACAGTCACTGAAGCTTTCTTT,CATVRTVTEAFF
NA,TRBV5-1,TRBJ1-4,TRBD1,TGCGCCAGCAGCCGTACCGGGACAGATGAAAAACTGTTTTTT,CASSRTGTDEKLFF
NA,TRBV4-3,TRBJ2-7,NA,TGCGCCAGCAGCCAAGGGACTTCCTACGAGCAGTACTTC,CASSQGTSYEQYF
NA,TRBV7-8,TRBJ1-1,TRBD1,TGTGCCAGCAGCCCCTCACTTTTTTACAGGGGTAATACGAACACTGAAGCTTTCTTT,CASSPSLFYRGNTNTEAFF
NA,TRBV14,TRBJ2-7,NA,TGTGCCAGCAGCCAAGGAAAATCTAGCTCCTACGAGCAGTACTTC,CASSQGKSSSYEQYF
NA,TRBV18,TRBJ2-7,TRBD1,TGTGCCAGCTCACCGATGCAGGGGGCGGTCGAGCAGTACTTC,CASSPMQGAVEQYF
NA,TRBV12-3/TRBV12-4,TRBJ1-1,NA,TGTGCCAGCAGTTCCGACACTGAAGCTTTCTTT,CASSSDTEAFF
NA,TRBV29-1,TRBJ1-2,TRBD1,TGCAGCGTTGACGGACAGGGGACAATTAATGGCTACACCTTC,CSVDGQGTINGYTF
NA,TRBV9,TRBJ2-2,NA,TGTGCCAGCAGCGGGGGGCTAACCGGGGAGCTGTTTTTT,CASSGGLTGELFF
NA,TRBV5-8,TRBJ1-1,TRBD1,TGTGCCAGCAGCTGGGCCGGGACAGGGACCACTGAAGCTTTCTTT,CASSWAGTGTTEAFF
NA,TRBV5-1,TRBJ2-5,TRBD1,TGCGCCAGCAGCTTGGAGACAGGGGCACAAGAGACCCAGTACTTC,CASSLETGAQETQYF
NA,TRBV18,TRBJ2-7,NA,TGTGCCAGCTCACCACCGGCCTCCTACGAGCAGTACTTC,CASSPPASYEQYF
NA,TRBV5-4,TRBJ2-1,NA,TGTGCCAGCAGCAATCCTAAAAACACAGGAACTCAGCAGTTCTTC,CASSNPKNTGTQQFF
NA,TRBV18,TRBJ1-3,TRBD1,TGTGCCAGCTCACCACCTATGACAGGGATTGGAAACACCATATATTTT,CASSPPMTGIGNTIYF
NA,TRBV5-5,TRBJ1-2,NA,TGTGCCAGCAGCCTCGGCGGCGCTAACTATGGCTACACCTTC,CASSLGGANYGYTF
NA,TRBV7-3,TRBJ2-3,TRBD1,TGTGCCAGCAGCCTAGACAGGGGGCGGACAGATACGCAGTATTTT,CASSLDRGRTDTQYF
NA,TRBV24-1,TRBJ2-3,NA,TGTGCCACCCAGGACCCAGGGACAGATACGCAGTATTTT,CATQDPGTDTQYF
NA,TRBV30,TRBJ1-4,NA,TGTGCCTGGAGTCCAGGGGTAGAAGGGGAAAAACTGTTTTTT,CAWSPGVEGEKLFF
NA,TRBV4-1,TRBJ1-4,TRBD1,TGCGCCAGCAGCCAGCTGGGACAGGGTGGGGAAAAACTGTTTTTT,CASSQLGQGGEKLFF
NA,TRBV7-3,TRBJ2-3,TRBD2,TGTGCCAGCAGCCGAGCGGGGGGAAGCACAGATACGCAGTATTTT,CASSRAGGSTDTQYF
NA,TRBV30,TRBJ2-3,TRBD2,TGTGCCTGGAGGGTTCTGGGGGGGACAGATACGCAGTATTTT,CAWRVLGGTDTQYF
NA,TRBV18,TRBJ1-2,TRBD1,TGTGCCAGCTCAGAACAGGGGGAGATAGATGGCTACACCTTC,CASSEQGEIDGYTF
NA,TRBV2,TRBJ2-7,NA,TGTGCCAGCAGGGGACCGACTAGTCCTAACTACGAGCAGTACTTC,CASRGPTSPNYEQYF
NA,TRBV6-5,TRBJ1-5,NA,TGTGCCAGCAGTTACGGGGGCCCCGATACGCCCCAGCATTTT,CASSYGGPDTPQHF
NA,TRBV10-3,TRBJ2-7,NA,TGTGCCATCAGTGCGACGACGGGTTACTACGAGCAGTACTTC,CAISATTGYYEQYF
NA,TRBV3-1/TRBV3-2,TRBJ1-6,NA,TGTGCCAGCAGCCAACAGATAGGGGGATCACCCCTCCACTTT,CASSQQIGGSPLHF
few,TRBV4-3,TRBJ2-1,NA,TGCGCCAGCAGCCAAGATCGCGGGGCAGGGATAGGCAATGAGCAGTTCTTC,CASSQDRGAGIGNEQFF
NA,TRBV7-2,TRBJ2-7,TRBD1,TGTGCCAGCAGCTCCGCCGGGACAGGTTACGAGCAGTACTTC,CASSSAGTGYEQYF
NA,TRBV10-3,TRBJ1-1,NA,TGTGCCATCGCTGAGGGATTCACTGAAGCTTTCTTT,CAIAEGFTEAFF
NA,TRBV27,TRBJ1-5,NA,TGTGCCAGCAGTCGCCGGACAGATTATAGCAATCAGCCCCAGCATTTT,CASSRRTDYSNQPQHF
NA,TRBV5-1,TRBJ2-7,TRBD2,TGCGCCAGCAGCTTGGGAGGGACTAGCTCCTACGAGCAGTACTTC,CASSLGGTSSYEQYF
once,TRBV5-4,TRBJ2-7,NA,TGTGCCAGCAGCAACGGGGATTTCGAGCAGTACTTC,CASSNGDFEQYF
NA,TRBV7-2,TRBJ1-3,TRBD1,TGTGCCAGCAGCTTAGTGTGGGGCCAGGGGGGCTCTGGAAACACCATATATTTT,CASSLVWGQGGSGNTIYF
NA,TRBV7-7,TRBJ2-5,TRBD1,TGTGCCAGCAGCACGGACAGGGGGCATGAGACCCAGTACTTC,CASSTDRGHETQYF
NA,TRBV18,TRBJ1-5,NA,TGTGCCAGCTCAAACGGGGGCAATCAGCCCCAGCATTTT,CASSNGGNQPQHF
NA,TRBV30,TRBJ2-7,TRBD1,TGTGCCTGGAGTGGACAGGGGGAATACGAGCAGTACTTC,CAWSGQGEYEQYF
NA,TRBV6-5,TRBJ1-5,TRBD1,TGTGCCAGCTCGTCCGGGACAGGGGGCGAACAGCCCCAGCATTTT,CASSSGTGGEQPQHF
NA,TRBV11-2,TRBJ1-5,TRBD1,TGTGCCAGCAGTCGCAAACAGGGGGCTAATCAGCCCCAGCATTTT,CASSRKQGANQPQHF
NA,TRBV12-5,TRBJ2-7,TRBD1,TGTGCTAGTGGTTTGGGACAGGGAAGCTACGAGCAGTACTTC,CASGLGQGSYEQYF
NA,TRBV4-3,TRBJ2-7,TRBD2,TGCGCCAGCAGCCAAGAGGAGGGACTAGGGGGTTACGAGCAGTACTTC,CASSQEEGLGGYEQYF
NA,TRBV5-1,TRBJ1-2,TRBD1,TGCGCCAGCAGCCCCCGGGCAGGGGGCTCCGAAAACTATGGCTACACCTTC,CASSPRAGGSENYGYTF
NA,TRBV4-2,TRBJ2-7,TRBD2,TGTGCCAGCAGCCTGGGGACTACCGCCTACGAGCAGTACTTC,CASSLGTTAYEQYF
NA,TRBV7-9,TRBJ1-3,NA,TGTGCCAGCAGCTCAACTAAAAGCTCTGGAAACACCATATATTTT,CASSSTKSSGNTIYF
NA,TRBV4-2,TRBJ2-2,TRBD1,TGTGCCAGCAGCCCCGATGGACAGGTTGTCACCGGGGAGCTGTTTTTT,CASSPDGQVVTGELFF
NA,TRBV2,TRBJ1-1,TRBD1,TGTGCCAGCATGAGATCAGGGGGCCCGAACACTGAAGCTTTCTTT,CASMRSGGPNTEAFF
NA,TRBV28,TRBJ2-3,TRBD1,TGTGCCAGCAGCGTCGACAGGGGGGTTTTCTTTCTTGTTTTCGATACGCAGTATTTT,CASSVDRGVFFLVFDTQYF
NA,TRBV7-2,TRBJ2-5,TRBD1,TGTGCCAGCAGTCGGACAGGGACGCAAGAGACCCAGTACTTC,CASSRTGTQETQYF
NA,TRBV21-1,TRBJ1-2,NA,TGTGCCAGCAGCAAGTTGGGGGGGGTTTGTATTGGCTACACCTTC,CASSKLGGVCIGYTF
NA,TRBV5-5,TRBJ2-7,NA,TGTGCCAGCAGCTTCTCGTACAGCAGCTCCTACGAGCAGTACTTC,CASSFSYSSSYEQYF